This entry lists 10 T cell receptor beta chains sequenced from one sample in a study of T cell clonality in common variable immunodeficiency. Profiled with immunoSEQ multiplex PCR; TCRdb holds only in-frame clones, not every one. The sample gives more than 55,000 clones, none seen only once, and the top ten clones hold roughly 0.83%. Sequenced sample: peripheral blood mononuclear cells. The receptors derive from a person aged 18 to 70 in good health.

This clone came up many times. The read gets to within 3 residues of the CDR3 end, and the germline J gene fills in the rest. The chain couples TRBV7-9 to TRBJ1-4; no clear D. V lost 2 bases to trimming and J lost 8 bases, with 6 bases between them. From germline, CDR1 is SEHNR and CDR2 FQNEAQ (reference sequence). CDR3 length: 12 residues. CDR3: CASSLLYEKLFF. The part of the CDR3 DNA that was read is TGTGCCAGCAGCTTACTATACGAAAAA.

This clone occurred many times. With the read ending 3 residues before the CDR3 end, the germline J gene is used to fill in that end. The V and J genes are TRBV30 and TRBJ2-1; a possible D gene is TRBD1 (5 bases). The CDR3 length is 18 residues. Germline CDR1 and CDR2: GTSNPN and SVGIG (reference sequence). V lost 2 bases and J 6 bases, leaving 26 bases between the germline ends. CDR3 DNA (partial): TGTGCCTGGAGTAAGGGGCTACCGTGTAGGGTGGTACGCAATGAG. Translated: CAWSKGLPCRVVRNE. The entire CDR3 protein reads CAWSKGLPCRVVRNEQFF.

This clone occurred many times. The read terminates 3 residues ahead of where the CDR3 ends, so the germline J gene completes it. This chain connects TRBV19 to TRBJ2-7; 9 nucleotides match TRBD1. CDR1 and CDR2 from the germline V gene are LNHDA and SQIVND (reference sequence). V trimming: 9 bases; J trimming: 3 bases; junction bases outside the gene matches: 9. CDR3 length: 14 residues. CDR3 DNA, as far as it was read: TGTGCCAGGAGACCGGGACAGGGCCGCTACGAG. Encoded protein: CARRPGQGRYE. The complete CDR3 protein is CARRPGQGRYEQYF.

This clone was recorded at least ten times. Read sequence stops 3 residues before the CDR3 end, and the germline J gene provides the missing end. The chain has TRBV6-2 or TRBV6-3 and TRBJ1-5; weak D call: TRBD1 (6 bases). The CDR3 runs to 14 residues. V lost 10 bases to trimming and J lost 2 bases, with 15 bases between them. The V gene's germline CDR1 is MNHEY and CDR2 SVGEGT. The CDR3 is CATQGPSGNQPQHF. The CDR3 bases that were read are TGTGCCACCCAGGGGCCGTCAGGCAATCAGCCC.

This clone was seen many times. The CDR3 end lies 3 residues beyond the end of the read and is filled in from the germline J gene. V gene TRBV7-2 combines with J gene TRBJ2-1; D perhaps matches TRBD2 (7 bases). Germline V gives CDR1 SGHTA, CDR2 FQGNSA. V lost 6 bases to trimming and J lost 6 bases, with 15 bases between them. The CDR3 is made up of 14 amino acids. The CDR3: CASRAGLGGNEQFF. The covered CDR3 bases are TGTGCCAGCAGAGCAGGACTAGGGGGCAATGAG.

At least ten counts were recorded for this clone. Read data end 3 residues before the CDR3 end; the end is taken from the germline J gene. V usage is TRBV20-1 and J usage is TRBJ2-1; possible D gene TRBD2, 5 bases. V was pared by 3 bases and J by 3 bases, with 27 bases between. From germline, CDR1 is DFQATT and CDR2 SNEGSKA (reference sequence). The CDR3 length is 19 residues. The DNA read from the CDR3 is TGCAGTGCTAGGATCTTCTACTCGGGGATGGAAACAAACTACAATGAG. This encodes CSARIFYSGMETNYNE. Given in full, the CDR3 is CSARIFYSGMETNYNEQFF.

This clone was seen a handful of times. The read terminates 3 residues before the CDR3 end, so the remaining end is supplied by the germline J gene. The rearrangement links TRBV11-2 to TRBJ1-1, with D tentatively TRBD1 (5 bases). Germline V gives CDR1 SGHAT, CDR2 FQNNGV. Trimming took off 0 bases at V and 5 bases at J, with 7 bases between the two ends. This CDR3 comprises 13 residues. CDR3: CASSLDRGTEAFF. The CDR3 bases that were read are TGTGCCAGCAGCTTAGATCGGGGGACTGAA. Filled out from reference TRBV11-2 and TRBJ1-1, the complete variable domain reads EAGVAQSPRYKIIEKRQSVAFWCNPISGHATLYWYQQILGQGPKLLIQFQNNGVVDDSQLPKDRFSAERLKGVDSTLKIQPAKLEDSAVYLCASSLDRGTEAFFGQGTRLTVV.

This clone was counted at least ten times. Read coverage stops 3 residues before the CDR3 terminus; the germline J gene supplies the remainder. The chain is built from TRBV6-1 and TRBJ2-7; maybe TRBD1 (6 bases). Trimming stripped 1 base from V and 4 bases from J, with 11 bases between. Germline CDR1 and CDR2: MNHNS and SASEGT. This CDR3 is 14 amino acids long. CDR3 bases read: TGTGCCAGCAGTGAAGGGCTTGACAGGTACGAG. This sequence encodes CASSEGLDRYE. The entire CDR3 protein reads CASSEGLDRYEQYF.

A note on this clone: The read terminates 3 residues before the CDR3 end, so the remaining end is supplied by the germline J gene. V is TRBV5-1 and J is TRBJ1-2; possibly TRBD1 for D (5 bases). Germline loops: CDR1 SGHRS, CDR2 YFSETQ. The CDR3 spans 16 residues. The part of the CDR3 DNA that was read is TGCGCCAGCAGCTTGGCCCCAGCGGGGGGGTTAGGGACC. As protein: CASSLAPAGGLGT. The complete CDR3 reads CASSLAPAGGLGTYTF.

At least ten counts were recorded for this clone. The read stops 3 residues short of the end of the CDR3; the missing end is completed from the germline J gene. The V and J genes are TRBV5-1 and TRBJ2-5; 8 bases map to TRBD2. The CDR3 spans 14 residues. CDR1 and CDR2 (germline): SGHRS, YFSETQ. Trimming at V came to 4 bases and at J to 2 bases, leaving 4 bases not matched to a gene. The CDR3 bases that were read are TGCGCCAGCAGCCCCGGGACTAGGCAAGAGACC. Its protein product is CASSPGTRQET. In full, the CDR3 is CASSPGTRQETQYF.